This T cell receptor beta chain originates from a study of T cell responses to AZD1222 COVID-19 vaccine. General study findings and limits: Clonal diversity was possibly underestimated; the donors were predominantly white British and more often female. Baseline seropositivity occurred in only a handful of AZD1222 recipients. Epitopes outside B.1.351 and B.1.1.7 mutated regions reportedly drew nearly half of spike TCRs.

TCRdb keeps only in-frame clones here, not all; method: immunoSEQ multiplex PCR. The sample holds some 130,000 clones, roughly 90% seen once. Per germline, CDR1 SGHVS and CDR2 FNYEAQ. After removal of 6 bases from V and 9 bases from J, the junction contained 12 bases not matched to a gene. This CDR3 region has 15 residues. This clone was seen once. Its antigen is still unknown. The sequencing used peripheral blood, collected on day 0 of AZD1222 vaccination. V gene TRBV7-6 combines with J gene TRBJ2-1; 9 positions agree with TRBD1. The TCR sequence derives from an adult in good health. The CDR3 here is CASSPPGTGLSEQFF. CDR3 DNA: TGTGCCAGCAGTCCGCCCGGGACAGGGTTGAGTGAGCAGTTCTTC. The full variable domain, with the rest looked up from reference TRBV7-6 and TRBJ2-1, is GAGVSQSPRYKVTKRGQDVALRCDPISGHVSLYWYRQALGQGPEFLTYFNYEAQQDKSGLPNDRFSAERPEGSISTLTIQRTEQRDSAMYRCASSPPGTGLSEQFFGPGTRLTVL.